What follows are 17 T cell receptor beta chains derived from one specimen sequenced in a study of metastatic and nonmetastatic thyroid tumors. None of the patients had undergone any treatment ahead of thyroid surgery. TCRdb reprocessed the PCR reads using MiXCR. The sample lists fewer than 70,000 clones; almost 30% were seen once. Source material: blood. The source is a female donor with papillary thyroid cancer or a benign thyroid nodule (not recorded which). Some clones in this sample may be carry-over from other donors' samples.

The chain uses TRBV5-1 and TRBJ2-7, with 9 bases matching TRBD2. Trimming at V came to 0 bases and at J to 1 base, leaving 2 bases not matched to a gene. The CDR3 totals 15 residues. Looked up from germline, CDR1 is SGHRS and CDR2 is YFSETQ. In DNA, the CDR3 is TGCGCCAGCAGCTTGGGACTAGCGGTTTCCTACGAGCAGTACTTC. This encodes CASSLGLAVSYEQYF.

This chain connects TRBV15 to TRBJ2-5, with a weak D call TRBD2 (8 bases). Trimming removed 1 base at V and 2 bases at J, with 20 bases between. In germline, CDR1 is LNHNV, CDR2 YYDKDF (reference sequence). CDR3 length equals 18 residues. CDR3 region: CATSRAQGGGRIQETQYF. CDR3 nucleotides: TGTGCCACCAGCAGAGCCCAGGGGGGCGGGAGGATACAAGAGACCCAGTACTTC.

This clone was seen repeatedly, ten times or more. The chain recombines TRBV5-6 with TRBJ2-7, with D unresolved. The CDR3 runs 13 residues. Trimming cost V 1 base and J 0 bases, with 5 bases left between them. Germline values: CDR1 SGHDT, CDR2 YYEEEE. CDR3 bases: TGTGCCAGCAGCTTGCTGGCCTCCTACGAGCAGTACTTC. The encoded protein is CASSLLASYEQYF.

This clone came up a few times. The V and J genes are TRBV29-1 and TRBJ2-7, with D unclear. The germline CDR1 and CDR2 sequences are SQVTM and ANQGSEA. This CDR3 has 11 residues. CDR3 DNA: TGCAGTGTGATTGAGCCCTACGAGCAGTACTTC. It is translated as CSVIEPYEQYF.

The chain links TRBV6-6 to TRBJ1-1; D unclear. The CDR3 is made up of 14 amino acids. V was clipped by 2 bases and J by 5 bases, with 12 bases between them. CDR1 is MNHNY, CDR2 SVGAGI, per germline (reference sequence). DNA of the CDR3: TGTGCCAGCAGTTACCGACCCTCGAAAACTGAAGCTTTCTTT. Protein: CASSYRPSKTEAFF.

The chain has TRBV5-5 and TRBJ1-4, with D possibly being TRBD1 (5 bases). The CDR3 is 18 residues long. Germline loops: CDR1 SGHKS, CDR2 YYEKEE (reference sequence). The V end was cut by 6 bases, the J end by 8 bases, with 29 bases between. The CDR3 is CASTTIAGTLGGREKLFF. In DNA, the CDR3 is TGTGCCAGCACCACCATAGCCGGGACGCTCGGAGGGCGGGAAAAACTGTTTTTT.

The J gene is TRBJ1-2, the V gene TRBV6-1; D is perhaps TRBD1 (5 bases). The V gene lost 4 bases and the J gene lost 12 bases, with 15 bases spanning the gap. Germline CDR1 reads MNHNS; CDR2 reads SASEGT. The CDR3 has 12 amino acids. Here the CDR3 reads CASSAGDLSDTF. CDR3 nucleotide sequence: TGTGCCAGCAGTGCGGGGGACCTTAGCGACACCTTC.

This clone has a handful of counts. This rearrangement joins TRBV24-1 to TRBJ1-2, with TRBD1 matching over 7 bases. Germline CDR1 reads KGHDR; CDR2 reads SFDVKD. V shed 2 bases and J 3 bases; nucleotides not matched to a gene: 5. CDR3 size: 15 residues. Here the CDR3 DNA reads TGTGCCACCAGTGATTACCCGACAGGGTACTATGGCTACACCTTC. Protein: CATSDYPTGYYGYTF.

The chain carries TRBV7-8 and TRBJ1-2, with TRBD1 matching over 8 bases. In germline, CDR1 is SGHVS, CDR2 FQNEAQ. V was pared by 1 base and J by 3 bases, with 4 bases of the junction left unmatched. This CDR3 has 15 residues. The CDR3 sequence: CASSLGTGLDYGYTF. The CDR3 DNA sequence: TGTGCCAGCAGCTTAGGGACAGGGTTGGACTATGGCTACACCTTC.

In this sample, this clone turned up many times. This chain connects TRBV15 to TRBJ2-1, with 11 bases that match TRBD2. Germline V CDR1 and CDR2: LNHNV, YYDKDF (reference sequence). Trimming removed 0 bases from V and 2 bases from J; junction bases left unmatched: 3. The CDR3 loop spans 17 amino acids. CDR3 in DNA: TGTGCCACCAGCAGAGAAAGTAGCGGGAGGGCCTACAATGAGCAGTTCTTC. Residues: CATSRESSGRAYNEQFF.

At least ten counts were recorded for this clone. This chain uses TRBV30 with TRBJ1-6; 8 bases match TRBD1. Losses at the gene ends were 1 base for V and 6 bases for J; bases not matched to a gene: 5. CDR1 is GTSNPN and CDR2 is SVGIG in the germline V gene (reference sequence). The CDR3 extends over 15 amino acids. The chain's CDR3 is CAWSGEGQGNSPLHF. CDR3 nucleotides: TGTGCCTGGAGTGGGGAAGGACAGGGTAATTCACCCCTCCACTTT.

The rearrangement uses TRBV7-9 and TRBJ2-1; perhaps TRBD1 as D (6 bases). Germline V gives CDR1 SEHNR, CDR2 FQNEAQ (reference sequence). This CDR3 region has 14 residues. V dropped 5 bases and J dropped 0 bases, with 8 bases sitting between them. DNA of the CDR3: TGTGCCAGCAGCACAGGGTACTCCTACAATGAGCAGTTCTTC. It specifies CASSTGYSYNEQFF.

About this clone: One end of the junction does not line up with germline, which may come from a read error. The rearrangement joins TRBV10-3 to TRBJ2-6, with 8 nucleotides matching TRBD1. CDR1 ENHRY and CDR2 SYGVKD come from the germline V gene. The CDR3 is 17 residues long. CDR3: CASGRDRLSSEANVLTF. The CDR3 DNA reads TGTGCCTCCGGACGGGACAGGCTTAGCTCTGAGGCCAACGTCCTGACTTTC.

This clone appeared a few times. The chain couples TRBV27 to TRBJ2-3; 9 bases line up with TRBD2. CDR1 MNHEY and CDR2 SMNVEV come from the germline V gene (reference sequence). V shed 2 bases, J shed 2 bases, and the junction held 2 bases outside the gene matches. The CDR3 contains 15 residues. The chain's CDR3 is CASSLTSGSTDTQYF. As DNA, the CDR3 is TGTGCCAGCAGTTTAACTAGCGGGTCCACAGATACGCAGTATTTT.

This clone was detected only a few times. The chain couples TRBV6-5 to TRBJ2-3; D may be TRBD2 (5 bases). Germline values: CDR1 MNHEY, CDR2 SVGAGI. V gave up 4 bases and J gave up 4 bases, with 9 bases separating them. This CDR3 has 13 amino acids. CDR3 sequence reads: CASSSLGADTQYF. The CDR3 DNA reads as TGTGCCAGCAGTTCTCTGGGAGCAGATACGCAGTATTTT.

Only a few counts were recorded for this clone. V usage is TRBV24-1 and J usage is TRBJ2-3; D call uncertain. In germline, CDR1 is KGHDR, CDR2 SFDVKD. V lost 4 bases, J lost 4 bases, and 14 bases lay in between. The length of the CDR3 is 15 residues. The CDR3 reads CATSEPPPGADTQYF. The CDR3, as DNA: TGTGCCACCAGTGAACCGCCCCCCGGAGCAGATACGCAGTATTTT.

This clone occurred a few times. The chain combines TRBV11-2 with TRBJ2-1, with 11 bases lining up with TRBD2. Losses at the gene ends were 4 bases for V and 3 bases for J; bases not matched to a gene: 5. The CDR3 has 16 residues. CDR1 is SGHAT, CDR2 FQNNGV, per germline. The CDR3 DNA follows: TGTGCCAGCAGCTCCCAACTAGCGGGAGTCTACAATGAGCAGTTCTTC. Translation gives CASSSQLAGVYNEQFF.